These 21 T cell receptor beta chains came from one sample sequenced in a study of blood T cell repertoires in COVID-19. Assay: immunoSEQ multiplex PCR; the TCRdb copy retains only in-frame clones and omits some. The data show some 250,000 clones, roughly 85% seen once. The sample taken for sequencing was peripheral blood. Receptors were obtained from a woman in her late teens or twenties with acute or convalescent COVID-19.

This clone was found once. The chain has TRBV6-5 and TRBJ1-2, with D uncertain. The CDR3 extends over 15 amino acids. Trimming left V 1 base short and J 7 bases short, with 16 bases between. Germline V lookup: CDR1 MNHEY, CDR2 SVGAGI. The CDR3 DNA reads TGTGCCAGCAGTTACTTCCCAGAATCGGCGGTTGGCTACACCTTC. Residues: CASSYFPESAVGYTF.

The V and J genes are TRBV4-3 and TRBJ2-1, with 9 bases that match TRBD2. This CDR3 has 15 residues. Germline V gives CDR1 LGHNA, CDR2 YSLEER. Trimming cost V 4 bases and J 9 bases; bases outside gene matches: 10. Here the CDR3 DNA reads TGCGCCAGCAGCCCGGGACTAGCTTTCGAGGGTGAGCAGTTCTTC. It is translated as CASSPGLAFEGEQFF.

The chain couples TRBV18 to TRBJ1-1, with D possibly TRBD1 on 6 matching bases. Germline CDR1 and CDR2: KGHSH and LQKENI. The length of the CDR3 is 16 residues. Deletions cut 3 bases from V and 3 bases from J, with 17 bases between. CDR3 in amino acids: CASSPFGQTYYTEAFF. The CDR3 region has the DNA TGTGCCAGCTCACCTTTCGGACAGACTTACTACACTGAAGCTTTCTTT.

The V gene is TRBV13, the J gene TRBJ2-1; 9 bases line up with TRBD2. The CDR3 extends over 19 amino acids. V lost 0 bases and J lost 0; bases outside the gene matches: 9. CDR1 PRHDT and CDR2 FYEKMQ come from the germline V gene (reference sequence). Written as DNA, the CDR3 is TGTGCCAGCAGCTTAGGGTATGGACTAGCGTCTGGCTCCTACAATGAGCAGTTCTTC. Translating it yields CASSLGYGLASGSYNEQFF.

V and J are TRBV19 and TRBJ2-1, with 7 bases fitting TRBD1. The CDR3 spans 15 residues. From germline, CDR1 is LNHDA and CDR2 SQIVND (reference sequence). The trim removed 3 bases at V and 4 bases at J, leaving 6 bases unmatched. The DNA of the CDR3 is TGTGCCAGTAGTATTAGCGCGACAGGGTACAATGAGCAGTTCTTC. It specifies CASSISATGYNEQFF.

V and J are TRBV5-1 and TRBJ2-7; tentative D call: TRBD2 (6 bases). Germline lookup yields CDR1 SGHRS and CDR2 YFSETQ. The CDR3 loop spans 14 amino acids. The V and J ends lost 0 bases and 3 bases respectively, with 10 bases between them. CDR3 amino acids: CASSLDSGDYEQYF. DNA of the CDR3: TGCGCCAGCAGCTTGGATTCGGGGGACTACGAGCAGTACTTC.

This clone was counted once. The gene calls are TRBV4-3 and TRBJ2-1; 7 nucleotides line up with TRBD1. With 0 bases clipped from V and 8 bases from J, the junction kept 19 bases outside the gene matches. CDR3 length: 19 amino acids. Germline V lookup: CDR1 LGHNA, CDR2 YSLEER. The CDR3 spells CASSQDGIGPGGTNDEQFF. CDR3 sequence (DNA): TGCGCCAGCAGCCAAGATGGTATAGGCCCAGGGGGAACTAACGATGAGCAGTTCTTC.

The sample holds a few counts of this clone. The chain combines TRBV28 with TRBJ2-3, with 7 bases identical to TRBD1. This CDR3 is built from 15 residues. Germline assignment: CDR1 MDHEN and CDR2 SYDVKM. Trimming at V came to 7 bases and at J to 3 bases, leaving 10 bases not matched to a gene. The CDR3 protein is CASTTGVVGTDTQYF. The CDR3 DNA follows: TGTGCCAGCACTACAGGGGTGGTGGGGACAGATACGCAGTATTTT.

This chain joins TRBV6-5 and TRBJ2-7; the match to TRBD1 covers 7 bases. Unmatched junction bases numbered 6, after V lost 5 bases and J lost 2 bases. The CDR3 sequence is 14 residues long. The germline V gene has CDR1 MNHEY and CDR2 SVGAGI. DNA for the CDR3: TGTGCCAGCAGTCGACAGGGACCAACCTACGAGCAGTACTTC. It encodes CASSRQGPTYEQYF.

This chain connects TRBV7-6 to TRBJ1-3; 9 nucleotides match TRBD1. The CDR3 runs to 15 residues. Germline values: CDR1 SGHVS, CDR2 FNYEAQ. V was pared by 5 bases and J by 3 bases, with 5 bases of the junction left unmatched. CDR3 sequence reads: CASSLQGAGGNTIYF. The DNA for the CDR3 is TGTGCCAGCAGCCTACAGGGGGCTGGTGGAAACACCATATATTTT.

The J gene is TRBJ2-4, the V gene TRBV5-4, with 10 bases that match TRBD1. With 3 bases clipped from V and 9 bases from J, the junction kept 6 bases outside the gene matches. CDR3 length equals 14 residues. Germline V gene sequence: CDR1 SGHNT, CDR2 YYREEE (reference sequence). This CDR3 reads CASSSGTGEGIQYF. CDR3 bases: TGTGCCAGCAGCTCGGGGACAGGGGAGGGCATTCAGTACTTC.

V usage is TRBV30 and J usage is TRBJ2-3; 13 bases match TRBD2. J lost 6 bases, V lost 0 bases, and 9 bases had no gene match. Germline CDR1 reads GTSNPN; CDR2 reads SVGIG (reference sequence). The CDR3 is 17 amino acids. The CDR3 reads CAWSVRRTSGSMDTQYF. The CDR3 DNA reads TGTGCCTGGAGTGTACGAAGGACTAGCGGGAGCATGGATACGCAGTATTTT.

The CDR3 DNA is TGTGCCAGTCACCCAAGCACAGACGTCTATGGCTACACCTTC. It translates to CASHPSTDVYGYTF. The chain recombines TRBV18 with TRBJ1-2, with D uncertain. Trimming shortened V by 9 bases and J by 4 bases, and 18 bases separated the two germline ends. Germline V gene lookup returns CDR1 KGHSH and CDR2 LQKENI. The CDR3 length is 14 residues.

The gene calls are TRBV14 and TRBJ2-7, with 7 bases aligning to TRBD2. Germline CDR1 reads SGHDN; CDR2 reads FVKESK. The CDR3 loop spans 14 amino acids. Trimming cost V 5 bases and J 3 bases; bases outside gene matches: 7. The CDR3 region has the DNA TGTGCCAGCAGCTCCGCCGGCGGGAGCTACGAGCAGTACTTC. It specifies CASSSAGGSYEQYF.

J is TRBJ2-1 and V is TRBV5-6, with a tentative D call TRBD1 (6 bases). In germline, CDR1 is SGHDT, CDR2 YYEEEE. The V and J ends lost 4 bases and 4 bases respectively, with 15 bases between them. The CDR3 covers 15 residues. Here the CDR3 reads CASSPSDRKYNEQFF. CDR3 in DNA: TGTGCCAGCAGCCCCTCGGACAGAAAATACAATGAGCAGTTCTTC.

This clone was seen just once. The chain combines TRBV5-1 with TRBJ2-1, with a possible D match to TRBD1 (5 bases). The V end lost 1 base, the J end lost 5 bases, and 13 bases lay between the germline ends. The germline CDR1 and CDR2 sequences are SGHRS and YFSETQ. The CDR3 extends over 15 amino acids. The CDR3 here is CASSLRQGTNNEQFF. In DNA form, the CDR3 reads TGCGCCAGCAGCTTGCGGCAGGGTACCAACAATGAGCAGTTCTTC.

This sequence joins TRBV6-2 or TRBV6-3 and TRBJ2-3; TRBD1 might be the D (7 bases). The germline V gene encodes CDR1 MNHEY and CDR2 SVGEGT. V was clipped by 5 bases and J by 0 bases, with 21 bases between them. The CDR3 runs to 18 residues. Written as DNA, the CDR3 is TGTGCCAGCAGTCAATCGGGGGCGACAGGGACTAGCACAGATACGCAGTATTTT. It codes for CASSQSGATGTSTDTQYF.

The V call is TRBV1, the J call TRBJ1-2; TRBD1, as called in the table, went unchecked against the DNA. TRBV1 is annotated as a pseudogene. The CDR3 totals 17 residues. The DNA for the CDR3 is TGCACCAGCAGCCAAGATCTGCAGGACAAACTATACTATGGCTACACCTTC. Its translation: CTSSQDLQDKLYYGYTF.

The chain links TRBV7-6 to TRBJ1-6; perhaps TRBD1 as D (5 bases). The CDR3 loop spans 16 amino acids. The germline V gene has CDR1 SGHVS and CDR2 FNYEAQ. Between the trimmed V and J ends, which lost 2 bases and 0 bases, there was a span of 8 bases. The CDR3 reads CASSLRGSSYNSPLHF. CDR3 in DNA: TGTGCCAGCAGCTTACGGGGGAGCTCCTATAATTCACCCCTCCACTTT. Filled out from reference TRBV7-6 and TRBJ1-6, the complete variable domain reads GAGVSQSPRYKVTKRGQDVALRCDPISGHVSLYWYRQALGQGPEFLTYFNYEAQQDKSGLPNDRFSAERPEGSISTLTIQRTEQRDSAMYRCASSLRGSSYNSPLHFGNGTRLTVT.

This chain uses TRBV7-2 with TRBJ1-1, with no clear D. Looked up from germline, CDR1 is SGHTA and CDR2 is FQGNSA. V was pared by 1 base and J by 7 bases, with 10 bases between. This CDR3 spans 13 amino acids. CDR3 residues: CASSLVGGVEAFF. CDR3 nucleotides: TGTGCCAGCAGCTTAGTTGGCGGGGTTGAAGCTTTCTTT.

This chain connects TRBV5-4 to TRBJ1-4; D gene ambiguous. The CDR3 length is 13 residues. The germline V gene encodes CDR1 SGHNT and CDR2 YYREEE (reference sequence). V shed 5 bases and J shed 6 bases, with 11 bases lying between them. For the CDR3, the DNA is TGTGCCAGCAGGGACGGGGATCATGAAAAACTGTTTTTT. This translates into CASRDGDHEKLFF.